These 4 T cell receptor beta chains were all obtained from the same sample, sequenced in a study of beta chain features in type 1 diabetes (dated by TCRdb to about 2018). Libraries were built with the immunoSEQ multiplex PCR assay. The entire amount of isolated RNA was reverse transcribed using the High Capacity cDNA Reverse Transcription Kit, so the sequenced TCRB transcripts were expressed ones. TCRdb provides this immuneACCESS table in a form limited to in-frame rearrangements. Some clones are lacking; in checked studies, under half of them reflect an unresolved V gene, and why the rest are absent is not known. This sample is represented by around 150,000 clones; roughly 60% of them were singletons. Of the sample, around 0.096% falls within the top ten clones. The antigens of these receptors remain unknown. General study outcomes and caveats: In all four CD4+ subsets, TCRB CDR3 length was moderately but significantly shorter in type 1 diabetes patients.

The sample consisted of naive CD4+ T cells from blood. Taken with the paper, the label for cell subset or site translates to: true naive CD4+ T cells. These TCRs come from a young man with type 1 diabetes.

The rearrangement uses TRBV29-1 and TRBJ2-2; D gene uncertain. The V end was cut by 4 bases, the J end by 3 bases, with 6 bases between. This CDR3 comprises 12 residues. The V gene's germline CDR1 is SQVTM and CDR2 ANQGSEA. CDR3 DNA sequence: TGCAGCGTTGGACGGTACACCGGGGAGCTGTTTTTT. Amino acids: CSVGRYTGELFF.

This chain joins TRBV28 and TRBJ2-7, with D perhaps matching TRBD1 (6 bases). CDR1 is MDHEN and CDR2 is SYDVKM in the germline V gene. V lost 5 bases to trimming and J lost 2 bases, with 22 bases between them. The CDR3 sequence is 17 residues long. CDR3 nucleotide sequence: TGTGCCAGCAGTCTCGAAATCCGACAGGATTCAACCTACGAGCAGTACTTC. It is translated as CASSLEIRQDSTYEQYF.

This sequence joins TRBV29-1 and TRBJ1-3; tentative D call: TRBD1 (5 bases). Germline V lookup: CDR1 SQVTM, CDR2 ANQGSEA. Trimming removed 5 bases at V and 0 bases at J, with 14 bases between. The CDR3 loop spans 15 amino acids. For the CDR3, the DNA is TGCAGCGTTAAGTCAGGGATTTTCTCTGGAAACACCATATATTTT. This encodes CSVKSGIFSGNTIYF.

The chain is built from TRBV28 and TRBJ1-4, with TRBD1 as a possible D gene (5 bases). The CDR3 is 15 amino acids. Germline V gene sequence: CDR1 MDHEN, CDR2 SYDVKM. Trimming cost V 2 bases and J 8 bases, with 15 bases left between them. This CDR3 is CASSLVQGSYEKLFF. CDR3 DNA sequence: TGTGCCAGCAGTTTAGTCCAGGGAAGCTACGAAAAACTGTTTTTT.